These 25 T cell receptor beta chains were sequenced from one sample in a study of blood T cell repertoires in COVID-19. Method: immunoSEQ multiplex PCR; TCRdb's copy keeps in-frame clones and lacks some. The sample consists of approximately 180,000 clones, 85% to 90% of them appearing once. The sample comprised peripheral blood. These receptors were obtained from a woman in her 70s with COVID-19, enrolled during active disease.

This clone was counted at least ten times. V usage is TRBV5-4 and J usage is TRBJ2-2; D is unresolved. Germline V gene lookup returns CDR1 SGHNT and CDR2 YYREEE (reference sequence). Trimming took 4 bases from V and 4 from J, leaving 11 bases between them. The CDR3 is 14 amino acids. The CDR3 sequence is CASSLNLFTGELFF. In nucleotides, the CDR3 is TGTGCCAGCAGCCTTAACTTGTTCACCGGGGAGCTGTTTTTT.

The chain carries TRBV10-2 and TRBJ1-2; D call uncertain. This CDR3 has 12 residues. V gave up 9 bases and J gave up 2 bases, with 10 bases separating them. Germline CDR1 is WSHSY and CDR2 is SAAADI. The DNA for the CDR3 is TGCGCCAGTGGGAGTGGGAACTATGGCTACACCTTC. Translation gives CASGSGNYGYTF.

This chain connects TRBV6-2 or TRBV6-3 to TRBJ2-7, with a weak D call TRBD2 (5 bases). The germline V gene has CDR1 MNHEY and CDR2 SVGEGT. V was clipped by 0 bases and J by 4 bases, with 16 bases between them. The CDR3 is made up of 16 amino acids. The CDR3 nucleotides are TGTGCCAGCAGTTACTCGGTGGTCTCCGGGGAATACGAGCAGTACTTC. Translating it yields CASSYSVVSGEYEQYF.

The CDR3 nucleotides are TGTGCCAGCATCGACAGTATGGAAGCGAACCAAGAGACCCAGTACTTC. Translation: CASIDSMEANQETQYF. V gene TRBV21-1 combines with J gene TRBJ2-5; the table's D call, TRBD1, has no DNA check behind it. TRBV21-1 is noted as a pseudogene. The CDR3 totals 16 residues.

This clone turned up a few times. As DNA, the CDR3 is TGTGCCAGTACCGACAGGGGGCGGGCCAACGTCCTGACTTTC. Translated: CASTDRGRANVLTF. V gene TRBV19 combines with J gene TRBJ2-6; 10 nucleotides align to TRBD1. J gave up 5 bases and V 7 bases, and 2 bases lay outside the gene matches. There are 14 residues in the CDR3. Germline V CDR1 and CDR2: LNHDA, SQIVND (reference sequence).

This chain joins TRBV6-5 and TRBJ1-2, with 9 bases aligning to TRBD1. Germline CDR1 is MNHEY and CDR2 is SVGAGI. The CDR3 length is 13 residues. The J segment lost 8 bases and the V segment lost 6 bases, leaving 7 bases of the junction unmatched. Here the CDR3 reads CASRDTGGWGYTF. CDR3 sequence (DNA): TGTGCCAGCAGGGACACAGGGGGCTGGGGCTACACCTTC.

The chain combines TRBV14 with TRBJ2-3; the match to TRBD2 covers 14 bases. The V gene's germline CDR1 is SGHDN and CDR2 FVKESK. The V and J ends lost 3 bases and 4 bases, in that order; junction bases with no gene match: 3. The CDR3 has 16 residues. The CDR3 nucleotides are TGTGCCAGCAGCCACGGGACTAGCGGGAGAGCAGATACGCAGTATTTT. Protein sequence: CASSHGTSGRADTQYF.

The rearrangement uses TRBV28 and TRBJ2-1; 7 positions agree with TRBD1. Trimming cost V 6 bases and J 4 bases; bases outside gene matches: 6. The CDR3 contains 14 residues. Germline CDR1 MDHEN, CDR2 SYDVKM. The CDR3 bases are TGTGCCAGCAGAATTGAACAGGGGTACAATGAGCAGTTCTTC. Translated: CASRIEQGYNEQFF. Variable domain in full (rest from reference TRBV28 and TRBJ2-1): DVKVTQSSRYLVKRTGEKVFLECVQDMDHENMFWYRQDPGLGLRLIYFSYDVKMKEKGDIPEGYSVSREKKERFSLILESASTNQTSMYLCASRIEQGYNEQFFGPGTRLTVL.

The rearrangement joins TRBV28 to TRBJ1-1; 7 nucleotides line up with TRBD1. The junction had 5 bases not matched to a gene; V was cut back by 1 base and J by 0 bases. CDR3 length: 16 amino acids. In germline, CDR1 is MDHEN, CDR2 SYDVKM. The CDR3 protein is CASSLLRQGLNTEAFF. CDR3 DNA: TGTGCCAGCAGTTTATTGCGACAGGGACTGAACACTGAAGCTTTCTTT.

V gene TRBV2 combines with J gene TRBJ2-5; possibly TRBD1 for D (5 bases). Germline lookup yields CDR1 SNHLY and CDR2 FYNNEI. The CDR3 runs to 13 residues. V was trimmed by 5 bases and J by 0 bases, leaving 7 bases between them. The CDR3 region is CASSRTNQETQYF. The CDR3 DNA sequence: TGTGCCAGCAGTAGGACAAACCAAGAGACCCAGTACTTC.

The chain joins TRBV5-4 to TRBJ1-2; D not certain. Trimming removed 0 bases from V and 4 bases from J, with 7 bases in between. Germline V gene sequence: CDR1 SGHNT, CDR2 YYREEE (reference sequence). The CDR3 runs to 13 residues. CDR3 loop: CASSLAGGYGYTF. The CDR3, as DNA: TGTGCCAGCAGCTTGGCCGGCGGCTATGGCTACACCTTC.

CDR3 nucleotide sequence: TGTGCCAGCAGTGAACAGTTTAATGAAAAACTGTTTTTT. Protein product: CASSEQFNEKLFF. This chain connects TRBV6-1 to TRBJ1-4; no definite D call. The V and J ends lost 2 bases and 4 bases respectively, with 5 bases between them. The germline V gene has CDR1 MNHNS and CDR2 SASEGT. The CDR3 is 13 amino acids.

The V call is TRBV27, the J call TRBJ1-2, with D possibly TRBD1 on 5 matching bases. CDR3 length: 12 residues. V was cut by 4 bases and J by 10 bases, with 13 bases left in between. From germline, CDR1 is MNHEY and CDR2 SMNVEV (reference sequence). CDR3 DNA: TGTGCCAGCAGTTCAATCTCAGGGTACTACACCTTC. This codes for CASSSISGYYTF.

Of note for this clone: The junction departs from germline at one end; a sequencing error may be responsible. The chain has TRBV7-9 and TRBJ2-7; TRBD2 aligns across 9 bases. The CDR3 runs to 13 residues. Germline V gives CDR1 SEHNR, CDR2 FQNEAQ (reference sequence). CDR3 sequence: CASSVAGVGEQYF. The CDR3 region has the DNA TGTGCCAGCAGCGTAGCGGGAGTGGGGGAGCAGTACTTC.

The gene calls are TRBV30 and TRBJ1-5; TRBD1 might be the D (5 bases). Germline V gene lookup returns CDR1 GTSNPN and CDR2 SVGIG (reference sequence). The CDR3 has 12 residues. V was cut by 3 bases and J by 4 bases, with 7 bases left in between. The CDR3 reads CAWRTENQPQHF. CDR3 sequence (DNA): TGTGCCTGGAGGACAGAGAATCAGCCCCAGCATTTT.

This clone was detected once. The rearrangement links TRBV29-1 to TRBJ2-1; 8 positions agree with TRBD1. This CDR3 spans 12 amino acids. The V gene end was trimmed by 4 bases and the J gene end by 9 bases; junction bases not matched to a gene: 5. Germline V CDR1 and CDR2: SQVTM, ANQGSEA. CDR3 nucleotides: TGCAGCGTTGTTAGGACAGGGACTGAGCAGTTCTTC. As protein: CSVVRTGTEQFF.

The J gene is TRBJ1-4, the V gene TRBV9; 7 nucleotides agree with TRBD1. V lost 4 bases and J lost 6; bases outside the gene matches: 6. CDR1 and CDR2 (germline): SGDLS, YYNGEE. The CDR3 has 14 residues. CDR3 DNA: TGTGCCAGCAGCCCGGGGACAGTTTATGAAAAACTGTTTTTT. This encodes CASSPGTVYEKLFF.

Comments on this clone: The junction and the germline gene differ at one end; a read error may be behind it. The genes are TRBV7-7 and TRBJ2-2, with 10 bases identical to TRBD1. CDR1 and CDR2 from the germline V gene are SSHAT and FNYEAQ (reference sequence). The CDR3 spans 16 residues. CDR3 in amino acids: CASSSGTGAITGELFF. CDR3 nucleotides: TGTGCTAGCAGCTCCGGGACAGGGGCTATTACCGGGGAGCTGTTTTTT.

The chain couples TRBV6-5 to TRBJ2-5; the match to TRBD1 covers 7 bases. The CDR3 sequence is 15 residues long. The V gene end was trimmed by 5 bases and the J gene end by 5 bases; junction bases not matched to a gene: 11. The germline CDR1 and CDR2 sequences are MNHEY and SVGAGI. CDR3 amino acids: CASSTRDSNAETQYF. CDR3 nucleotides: TGTGCCAGCAGTACCCGGGACAGCAATGCTGAGACCCAGTACTTC.

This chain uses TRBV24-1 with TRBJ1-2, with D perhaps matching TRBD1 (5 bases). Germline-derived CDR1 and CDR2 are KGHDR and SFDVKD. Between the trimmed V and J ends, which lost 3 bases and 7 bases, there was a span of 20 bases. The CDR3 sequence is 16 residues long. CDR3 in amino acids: CATSDRRAPDRSGYTF. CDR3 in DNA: TGTGCCACCAGTGATAGAAGAGCCCCCGACAGATCTGGCTACACCTTC.

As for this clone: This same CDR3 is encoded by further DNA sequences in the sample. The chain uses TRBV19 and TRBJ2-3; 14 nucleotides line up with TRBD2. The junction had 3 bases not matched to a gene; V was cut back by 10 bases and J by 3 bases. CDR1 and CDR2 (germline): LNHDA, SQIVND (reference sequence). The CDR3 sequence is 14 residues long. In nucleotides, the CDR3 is TGTGCCACTCGGACTAGCGGGGGGACAGATACGCAGTATTTT. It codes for CATRTSGGTDTQYF. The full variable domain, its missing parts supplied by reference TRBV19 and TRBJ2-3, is DGGITQSPKYLFRKEGQNVTLSCEQNLNHDAMYWYRQDPGQGLRLIYYSQIVNDFQKGDIAEGYSVSREKKESFPLTVTSAQKNPTAFYLCATRTSGGTDTQYFGPGTRLTVL.

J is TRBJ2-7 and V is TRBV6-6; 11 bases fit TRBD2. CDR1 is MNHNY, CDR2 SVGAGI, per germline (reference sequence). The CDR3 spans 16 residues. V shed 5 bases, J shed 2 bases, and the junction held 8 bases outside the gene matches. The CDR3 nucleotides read TGTGCCAGCAGTAACCTTGGGACTAGCGGAGCCTACGAGCAGTACTTC. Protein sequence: CASSNLGTSGAYEQYF.

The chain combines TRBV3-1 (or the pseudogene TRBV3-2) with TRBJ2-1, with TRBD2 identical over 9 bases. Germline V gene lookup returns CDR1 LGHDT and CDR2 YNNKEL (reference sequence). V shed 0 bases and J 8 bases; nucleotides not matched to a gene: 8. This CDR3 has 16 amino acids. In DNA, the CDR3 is TGTGCCAGCAGCCAAGATGGCGGGAGGGGACTCGATGAGCAGTTCTTC. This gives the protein CASSQDGGRGLDEQFF.

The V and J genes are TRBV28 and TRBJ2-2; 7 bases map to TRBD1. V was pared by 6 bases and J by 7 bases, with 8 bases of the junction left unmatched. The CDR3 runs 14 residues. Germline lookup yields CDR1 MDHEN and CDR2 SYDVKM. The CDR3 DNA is TGTGCCAGCAGCCATCCGACAGGGTTCGGGGAGCTGTTTTTT. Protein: CASSHPTGFGELFF.

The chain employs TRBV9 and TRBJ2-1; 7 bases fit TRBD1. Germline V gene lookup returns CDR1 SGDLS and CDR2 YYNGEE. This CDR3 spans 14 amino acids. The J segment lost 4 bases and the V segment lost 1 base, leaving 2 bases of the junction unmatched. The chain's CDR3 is CASSVRGQYNEQFF. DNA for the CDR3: TGTGCCAGCAGCGTAAGGGGGCAATACAATGAGCAGTTCTTC.